One and the same sample provided the 21 T cell receptor beta chains below, sequenced in a study of blood T cells in healthy people across ages. Sample-barcoded 5' priming and a J-beta primer mix drove a second PCR of roughly 7 to 11 cycles. TCRdb reanalysed the 5' RACE reads using MiXCR and keeps one entry per CDR3 protein. Of just under 550,000 distinct CDR3 sequences in the sample, 24% were seen once. The data were also submitted as part of a second study, on T cells of mothers and their children.

Sequencing was done on a sample of blood. These receptors all stem from a boy between 10 and 17 years old in good health.

The chain combines TRBV7-2 with TRBJ1-6, with a possible D match to TRBD1 (5 bases). Trimming took 5 bases from V and 7 from J, leaving 12 bases between them. Per germline, CDR1 SGHTA and CDR2 FQGNSA. The CDR3 consists of 14 residues. CDR3 in amino acids: CASSTGTENSPLHF. The CDR3 nucleotides are TGTGCCAGCAGCACGGGGACGGAGAATTCACCCCTCCACTTT.

The chain employs TRBV30 and TRBJ1-2; D is unresolved. Germline V CDR1 and CDR2: GTSNPN, SVGIG (reference sequence). The CDR3 covers 12 residues. Trimming took off 3 bases at V and 4 bases at J, with 9 bases between the two ends. The CDR3 loop reads CAWRNTGYGYTF. CDR3 bases: TGTGCCTGGAGAAATACGGGCTATGGCTACACCTTC. Complete variable domain (other parts from reference TRBV30 and TRBJ1-2): SQTIHQWPATLVQPVGSPLSLECTVEGTSNPNLYWYRQAAGRGLQLLFYSVGIGQISSEVPQNLSASRPQDRQFILSSKKLLLSDSGFYLCAWRNTGYGYTFGSGTRLTVV.

This clonotype was counted between two and nine times. The V gene is TRBV7-8, the J gene TRBJ1-1, with a possible D match to TRBD1 (5 bases). The CDR3 totals 12 residues. Germline V gene lookup returns CDR1 SGHVS and CDR2 FQNEAQ. Trimming shortened V by 6 bases and J by 13 bases, and 18 bases separated the two germline ends. The chain's CDR3 is CASRTGRGAGFF. CDR3 sequence (DNA): TGTGCCAGCAGGACGGGACGGGGTGCAGGTTTCTTT.

This chain connects TRBV6-2 or TRBV6-3 to TRBJ1-1; D is unclear. The germline V gene has CDR1 MNHEY and CDR2 SVGEGT. This CDR3 has 13 amino acids. V was trimmed by 0 bases and J by 3 bases, leaving 5 bases between them. The CDR3 is CASSYSYDTEAFF. The CDR3 bases are TGTGCCAGCAGTTACTCGTATGACACTGAAGCTTTCTTT.

Note on this clonotype: An end of the junction does not agree with germline; a read error may underlie this. The J gene is TRBJ2-5, the V gene TRBV9, with 8 bases that match TRBD2. This CDR3 has 16 residues. CDR1 SGDLS and CDR2 YYNGEE come from the germline V gene. The CDR3 DNA reads as TGTGCCAGCAGCGCGGGGGGGGGCGGGGGCCAAGAGACCCAGCACTTC. Translation: CASSAGGGGGQETQHF.

This chain connects TRBV28 to TRBJ2-7, with 10 bases matching TRBD2. Per germline, CDR1 MDHEN and CDR2 SYDVKM. The CDR3 covers 18 residues. With V trimmed by 1 base and J by 4 bases, 13 bases remained unmatched. CDR3 loop: CASSLYPSGRRRVYEQYF. DNA for the CDR3: TGTGCCAGCAGTTTATACCCTAGCGGGAGACGGAGGGTATACGAGCAGTACTTC.

This clonotype was counted between two and nine times. This rearrangement joins TRBV19 to TRBJ2-5; 9 bases map to TRBD1. The J call could be wrong; TRBJ2-7 is a better fit for the DNA end. The V gene's germline CDR1 is LNHDA and CDR2 SQIVND (reference sequence). The CDR3 is 13 residues long. CDR3 protein: CASSLQQGAEQYF. As DNA, the CDR3 is TGTGCCAGTAGCCTTCAACAGGGGGCCGAGCAGTACTTC.

The chain recombines TRBV28 with TRBJ1-1; a weak D match, TRBD1 (5 bases). V was shortened by 7 bases and J by 7 bases, with 22 bases between the two germline ends. CDR1 is MDHEN and CDR2 is SYDVKM in the germline V gene. The CDR3 consists of 15 residues. CDR3: CASIDEGRPGNEAFF. The CDR3 coding sequence is TGTGCCAGCATCGACGAGGGACGGCCAGGGAATGAAGCTTTCTTT.

This clonotype was seen more than once but under ten times. The CDR3: CASSPSIINYGYTF. CDR3 sequence (DNA): TGCGCCAGCAGCCCATCCATAATTAACTATGGCTACACCTTC. The rearrangement uses TRBV4-3 and TRBJ1-2; D is ambiguous. V lost 4 bases, J lost 1 base, and 10 bases lay in between. Germline CDR1 LGHNA, CDR2 YSLEER. The CDR3 spans 14 residues.

In this sample, this clonotype turned up a few times. This rearrangement joins TRBV7-6 to TRBJ1-4; 12 bases fit TRBD1. This CDR3 has 16 residues. The ends lost 11 bases at V and 3 bases at J; junction bases unmatched: 10. Germline lookup yields CDR1 SGHVS and CDR2 FNYEAQ. The CDR3 region has the DNA TGTGCCGGAGCGGGACAGGGGGCGACGGCTAATGAAAAACTGTTTTTT. Encoded protein: CAGAGQGATANEKLFF.

In this sample, this clonotype turned up a few times. V is TRBV20-1 and J is TRBJ2-3, with D perhaps TRBD1 (6 bases). CDR3 length equals 15 residues. Germline V gives CDR1 DFQATT, CDR2 SNEGSKA (reference sequence). The V and J ends lost 3 bases and 2 bases respectively, with 15 bases between them. This CDR3 is CSARRPGHLTDTQYF. The CDR3 bases are TGCAGTGCTAGGAGACCGGGACACCTCACAGATACGCAGTATTTT.

This clonotype has a handful of counts. The chain couples TRBV7-2 to TRBJ2-1; TRBD1 agrees at 8 bases. This CDR3 spans 15 amino acids. Trimming at V came to 5 bases and at J to 7 bases, leaving 10 bases not matched to a gene. Germline V CDR1 and CDR2: SGHTA, FQGNSA. The CDR3 DNA reads TGTGCCAGCAGCCCCAGGACAGGGATGTTAAATGAGCAGTTCTTC. Translating it yields CASSPRTGMLNEQFF.

In its sample, this clonotype was seen a few times. The chain joins TRBV5-1 to TRBJ1-5, with D possibly matching TRBD1 (6 bases). The germline gives CDR1 SGHRS, CDR2 YFSETQ. This CDR3 is built from 14 residues. V lost 4 bases and J lost 4, with 12 bases in between. CDR3 nucleotide sequence: TGCGCCAGCAGCAAGGACAGCCCAAATCAGCCCCAGCATTTT. It yields the protein CASSKDSPNQPQHF.

For this clonotype: The junction does not match germline at one end; this may be a read error. The J gene is TRBJ2-3, the V gene TRBV5-6; no reliable D call. The CDR3 totals 15 residues. The germline CDR1 and CDR2 sequences are SGHDT and YYEEEE. CDR3 nucleotide sequence: TGTGTCAGCAGCTTGTTTACGAACCCCACAGATACGCAGTATTTT. Translating it yields CVSSLFTNPTDTQYF.

The chain links TRBV6-2 or TRBV6-3 to TRBJ2-5; TRBD2 might be the D (5 bases). The DNA end lines up better with TRBJ2-1; the J call may be wrong. Germline V gene sequence: CDR1 MNHEY, CDR2 SVGEGT. The CDR3 spans 13 residues. Here the CDR3 reads CASSSVRGNEQFF. CDR3 DNA sequence: TGTGCCAGCAGTTCCGTACGGGGCAATGAGCAGTTCTTC.

The chain is built from TRBV9 and TRBJ2-2; D not certain. CDR3 length: 16 residues. Germline V gene lookup returns CDR1 SGDLS and CDR2 YYNGEE. Trimming left V 4 bases short and J 1 base short, with 14 bases between. The CDR3 nucleotides read TGTGCCAGCAGCACCTCGGGCAGGCGGAACACCGGGGAGCTGTTTTTT. This translates into CASSTSGRRNTGELFF.

The chain has TRBV3-1 and TRBJ1-1; D is unclear. V was cut by 2 bases and J by 0 bases, with 1 base left in between. Germline V lookup: CDR1 LGHDT, CDR2 YNNKEL (reference sequence). There are 12 residues in the CDR3. CDR3 in DNA: TGTGCCAGCAGCCAATTGAACACTGAAGCTTTCTTT. Protein product: CASSQLNTEAFF.

This clonotype came up a few times. The rearrangement links TRBV2 to TRBJ2-5, with 10 bases aligning to TRBD2. The closer fit of TRBJ2-1 to the DNA end suggests the J call may be wrong. Germline V CDR1 and CDR2: SNHLY, FYNNEI. The CDR3 length is 15 residues. The CDR3 nucleotides are TGTGCCAGCGCCCAGACTAGCGGGTCTTACAATGAGCAGTTCTTC. It yields the protein CASAQTSGSYNEQFF.

The rearrangement uses TRBV29-1 and TRBJ2-2; 9 bases are shared with TRBD2. This CDR3 is 14 amino acids long. The V and J ends lost 6 bases and 6 bases, in that order; junction bases with no gene match: 8. CDR1 is SQVTM, CDR2 ANQGSEA, per germline. CDR3 sequence: CSVQRTSEAGELFF. The DNA for the CDR3 is TGCAGCGTACAAAGGACTAGCGAGGCCGGGGAGCTGTTTTTT.

The V gene is TRBV6-2 or TRBV6-3, the J gene TRBJ2-3; D remains ambiguous. Trimming left V 4 bases short and J 1 base short, with 9 bases between. Germline V gene lookup returns CDR1 MNHEY and CDR2 SVGEGT. The CDR3 extends over 14 amino acids. The CDR3 loop reads CASSFLGRTDTQYF. The CDR3 DNA reads TGTGCCAGCAGTTTTCTGGGCCGCACAGATACGCAGTATTTT.

This clonotype was counted only a few times. The chain carries TRBV27 and TRBJ2-5, with a weak D call TRBD2 (6 bases). The assigned J gene may be wrong: the sequence end matches TRBJ2-1 better. The CDR3 extends over 14 amino acids. Per germline, CDR1 MNHEY and CDR2 SMNVEV (reference sequence). The CDR3 sequence is CASSFGTPHNEQFF. The CDR3, as DNA: TGTGCCAGCAGTTTCGGGACTCCCCACAATGAGCAGTTCTTC.